Following are 23 T cell receptor beta chains from one sample sequenced in a study of blood T cell repertoires in COVID-19. The repertoire was sequenced with immunoSEQ multiplex PCR; TCRdb's copy has only in-frame clones and lacks some. The sample carries about 67,000 clones, around four fifths recorded once. The sequenced material came from peripheral blood. These receptors were collected from a human donor in a cohort sampled during active COVID-19.

The chain employs TRBV25-1 and TRBJ2-1; 9 positions match TRBD1. CDR1 is MGHDK, CDR2 SYGVNS, per germline. The J segment lost 12 bases and the V segment lost 2 bases, leaving 11 bases of the junction unmatched. The CDR3 consists of 15 residues. The CDR3 coding sequence is TGTGCCAGCAGTGAAGGCGGGACAGGGTCCCATGGGCAGTTCTTC. This codes for CASSEGGTGSHGQFF. The full variable domain, completed using reference TRBV25-1 and TRBJ2-1, is EADIYQTPRYLVIGTGKKITLECSQTMGHDKMYWYQQDPGMELHLIHYSYGVNSTEKGDLSSESTVSRIRTEHFPLTLESARPSHTSQYLCASSEGGTGSHGQFFGPGTRLTVL.

The chain links TRBV3-1 (or the pseudogene TRBV3-2) to TRBJ2-1; tentatively, D is TRBD2 (7 bases). Germline assignment: CDR1 LGHDT and CDR2 YNNKEL (reference sequence). The CDR3 has 13 amino acids. Trimming pared 8 bases from V and 6 bases from J, leaving 14 bases between. CDR3 sequence: CASVRGGANEQFF. CDR3 bases: TGTGCCAGCGTGAGGGGGGGGGCCAATGAGCAGTTCTTC.

The chain carries TRBV3-1 (or the pseudogene TRBV3-2) and TRBJ2-5; TRBD2 agrees at 9 bases. V gave up 4 bases and J gave up 3 bases; unmatched junction bases: 6. Germline CDR1 LGHDT, CDR2 YNNKEL (reference sequence). There are 15 residues in the CDR3. Here the CDR3 DNA reads TGTGCCAGCAGCCCTTACCGACTAGCGGAAGAGACCCAGTACTTC. It is translated as CASSPYRLAEETQYF.

This clone was observed a single time. This sequence joins TRBV12-3 or TRBV12-4 and TRBJ1-1; a possible D gene is TRBD1 (5 bases). Deletions cut 7 bases from V and 2 bases from J, with 11 bases between. The CDR3 spans 13 residues. The CDR3 region has the DNA TGTGCCAGCACCCCCTGGGGCAACACTGAAGCTTTCTTT. As protein: CASTPWGNTEAFF.

This clone was counted a single time. The chain combines TRBV27 with TRBJ1-6, with D tentatively TRBD1 (6 bases). The CDR3 runs to 17 residues. With 1 base removed from V and 5 bases from J, the gap between germline ends came to 15 bases. Germline V gene lookup returns CDR1 MNHEY and CDR2 SMNVEV (reference sequence). DNA for the CDR3: TGTGCCAGCAGTTTATTACCCTCAGGACAGCATAATTCACCCCTCCACTTT. Its protein is CASSLLPSGQHNSPLHF.

About this clone: The sample contains more than one DNA sequence encoding this CDR3. The rearrangement uses TRBV7-3 and TRBJ2-5; no clear D gene. V lost 1 base, J lost 5 bases, and 8 bases lay in between. This CDR3 has 13 residues. Germline V gene data show CDR1 as SGHTA and CDR2 as FQGTGA. The CDR3 DNA reads as TGTGCCAGCAGCTTAAATCCCGGGGAGACCCAGTACTTC. It specifies CASSLNPGETQYF.

The chain links TRBV5-1 to TRBJ1-1; D ambiguous. The CDR3 consists of 14 residues. V lost 5 bases, J lost 0 bases, and 11 bases lay in between. Germline-derived CDR1 and CDR2 are SGHRS and YFSETQ. The CDR3 region is CASRGRGMNTEAFF. The DNA of the CDR3 is TGCGCCAGCAGGGGGAGAGGAATGAACACTGAAGCTTTCTTT.

The rearrangement joins TRBV6-6 to TRBJ2-5, with 8 bases matching TRBD1. With V trimmed by 5 bases and J by 2 bases, 16 bases remained unmatched. CDR1 MNHNY and CDR2 SVGAGI come from the germline V gene (reference sequence). CDR3 size: 18 residues. The chain's CDR3 is CASSLRGRGQGLQETQYF. As DNA, the CDR3 is TGTGCCAGCAGTCTAAGGGGGCGAGGACAGGGCTTGCAAGAGACCCAGTACTTC.

The chain joins TRBV13 to TRBJ2-7; 7 bases match TRBD1. J lost 2 bases, V lost 3 bases, and 1 base had no gene match. The CDR3 is made up of 13 amino acids. Germline assignment: CDR1 PRHDT and CDR2 FYEKMQ (reference sequence). The DNA for the CDR3 is TGTGCCAGCAGCTTCGACAGGGCCTACGAGCAGTACTTC. Protein product: CASSFDRAYEQYF.

V is TRBV6-6 and J is TRBJ1-2; 9 bases align to TRBD1. J was trimmed by 5 bases and V by 2 bases; bases with no gene match: 3. The CDR3 is 14 residues long. The germline V gene has CDR1 MNHNY and CDR2 SVGAGI (reference sequence). The CDR3 reads CASSYTDRGYGYTF. The CDR3 DNA reads as TGTGCCAGCAGTTACACCGACAGGGGGTATGGCTACACCTTC.

CDR3 in amino acids: CASSEQGGHEQYF. CDR3 DNA: TGTGCCAGCAGTGAACAGGGGGGCCACGAGCAGTACTTC. This rearrangement joins TRBV2 to TRBJ2-7; possible D gene TRBD1, 7 bases. Deletions cut 2 bases from V and 5 bases from J, with 10 bases between. The CDR3 totals 13 residues. From germline, CDR1 is SNHLY and CDR2 FYNNEI.

This sequence joins TRBV2 and TRBJ2-7; D is perhaps TRBD1 (5 bases). Trimming left V 5 bases short and J 1 base short, with 12 bases between. Germline V gives CDR1 SNHLY, CDR2 FYNNEI. The CDR3 covers 14 residues. The CDR3 protein is CASSLLPGSYEQYF. DNA of the CDR3: TGTGCCAGCAGTCTCCTTCCAGGGTCCTACGAGCAGTACTTC.

This chain connects TRBV28 to TRBJ1-5; the match to TRBD1 covers 8 bases. Germline lookup yields CDR1 MDHEN and CDR2 SYDVKM. The V gene end was trimmed by 6 bases and the J gene end by 6 bases; junction bases not matched to a gene: 13. The CDR3 covers 16 residues. Written as DNA, the CDR3 is TGTGCCAGCAGGCAATCAGGGGGCGATTTCAGTCAGCCCCAGCATTTT. Protein sequence: CASRQSGGDFSQPQHF.

The rearrangement links TRBV30 to TRBJ2-1; TRBD2 might be the D (6 bases). CDR1 is GTSNPN and CDR2 is SVGIG in the germline V gene (reference sequence). Deletions cut 1 base from V and 11 bases from J, with 9 bases between. This CDR3 comprises 11 residues. DNA of the CDR3: TGTGCCTGGAGTGGGGAGGCTCAGCAGTTCTTC. Translation gives CAWSGEAQQFF.

The rearrangement links TRBV6-5 to TRBJ1-2, with TRBD1 matching over 7 bases. This CDR3 has 13 amino acids. Germline V gene lookup returns CDR1 MNHEY and CDR2 SVGAGI. After removal of 10 bases from V and 5 bases from J, the junction contained 10 bases not matched to a gene. CDR3 in DNA: TGTGCCAACAGGGGCGCAATATCATATGGCTACACCTTC. Translated, it gives CANRGAISYGYTF.

This clone came up a few times. This chain links TRBV4-2 with TRBJ2-3; 10 bases align to TRBD2. The CDR3 extends over 16 amino acids. Germline lookup yields CDR1 LGHNA and CDR2 YNFKEQ. J lost 1 base, V lost 6 bases, and 7 bases had no gene match. The CDR3 sequence is CASSRPLAGGTDTQYF. In DNA, the CDR3 is TGTGCCAGCAGTCGCCCTCTAGCGGGGGGCACAGATACGCAGTATTTT.

J is TRBJ1-6 and V is TRBV18, with D possibly TRBD1 on 6 matching bases. The V and J ends lost 3 bases and 1 base respectively, with 7 bases between them. This CDR3 is built from 15 residues. Germline values: CDR1 KGHSH, CDR2 LQKENI. CDR3: CASSPDSSYNSPLHF. In DNA, the CDR3 is TGTGCCAGCTCACCGGACAGTTCCTATAATTCACCCCTCCACTTT.

This clone was recorded a few times. The V gene is TRBV2, the J gene TRBJ1-2; perhaps TRBD1 as D (6 bases). The germline V gene encodes CDR1 SNHLY and CDR2 FYNNEI. The CDR3 loop spans 13 amino acids. With 6 bases removed from V and 4 bases from J, the gap between germline ends came to 12 bases. The CDR3 region has the DNA TGTGCCAGCAGCAATACAGGGATCTATGGCTACACCTTC. It translates to CASSNTGIYGYTF.

This clone came up once. V and J are TRBV5-1 and TRBJ1-4; 7 nucleotides align to TRBD1. CDR3 size: 15 residues. The trim removed 3 bases at V and 0 bases at J, leaving 2 bases unmatched. Germline-derived CDR1 and CDR2 are SGHRS and YFSETQ. CDR3 amino acids: CASSSGQTTNEKLFF. Written as DNA, the CDR3 is TGCGCCAGCAGCTCGGGACAGACAACTAATGAAAAACTGTTTTTT.

The gene calls are TRBV2 and TRBJ1-2; D is perhaps TRBD1 (5 bases). The CDR3 length is 15 residues. Germline V gives CDR1 SNHLY, CDR2 FYNNEI. V was trimmed by 4 bases and J by 4 bases, leaving 16 bases between them. CDR3 loop: CASSGESWGGYGYTF. The CDR3 nucleotides read TGTGCCAGCAGTGGAGAGTCGTGGGGGGGCTATGGCTACACCTTC. Combining the CDR3 with reference TRBV2 and TRBJ1-2 gives the whole variable domain EPEVTQTPSHQVTQMGQEVILRCVPISNHLYFYWYRQILGQKVEFLVSFYNNEISEKSEIFDDQFSVERPDGSNFTLKIRSTKLEDSAMYFCASSGESWGGYGYTFGSGTRLTVV.

The chain joins TRBV28 to TRBJ2-7, with a tentative D call TRBD2 (7 bases). CDR3 length equals 14 residues. CDR1 is MDHEN, CDR2 SYDVKM, per germline. V lost 8 bases and J lost 6, with 20 bases in between. As DNA, the CDR3 is TGTGCCAGCGGGATGGGGGGGCGCAATCTCGAGCAGTACTTC. Translation: CASGMGGRNLEQYF.

This clone came up once. The chain has TRBV9 and TRBJ2-3; 7 bases agree with TRBD1. V lost 3 bases and J lost 0; bases outside the gene matches: 10. Germline V gene sequence: CDR1 SGDLS, CDR2 YYNGEE. This CDR3 has 17 residues. The CDR3 loop is CASSASGTAISTDTQYF. The CDR3 DNA follows: TGTGCCAGCAGCGCATCCGGGACAGCGATAAGCACAGATACGCAGTATTTT.

J is TRBJ1-5 and V is TRBV7-9; D might be TRBD1 (5 bases). V lost 6 bases, J lost 4 bases, and 10 bases lay in between. Germline CDR1 and CDR2: SEHNR and FQNEAQ (reference sequence). CDR3 length: 13 amino acids. This CDR3 is CASRGVGNQPQHF. CDR3 DNA: TGTGCCAGCAGAGGGGTTGGTAATCAGCCCCAGCATTTT.